These 7 T cell receptor beta chains were sequenced from one sample in a study of response to subunit inactivated influenza vaccine. TCRdb passed the RT-PCR reads through MiXCR, listing each CDR3 protein once. The sample contains 650,000 or so distinct CDR3 sequences, less than 15% of which appear only once. The material sequenced was PBMCs from blood, taken around 14 days before vaccination. These receptors originate from a man between 50 and 59 years old who received an inactivated influenza vaccine.

The CDR3 protein is CASSAQQGAGTGELFF. Written as DNA, the CDR3 is TGTGCCAGCAGCGCGCAACAGGGGGCCGGTACCGGGGAGCTGTTTTTT. The V gene is TRBV7-7, the J gene TRBJ2-2; TRBD1 agrees at 9 bases. The V and J ends lost 5 bases and 5 bases, in that order; junction bases with no gene match: 9. Germline V lookup: CDR1 SSHAT, CDR2 FNYEAQ (reference sequence). CDR3 length: 16 amino acids.

This chain connects TRBV29-1 to TRBJ2-7; 7 bases line up with TRBD2. V lost 4 bases, J lost 1 base, and 1 base stayed unmatched. CDR1 is SQVTM and CDR2 is ANQGSEA in the germline V gene. CDR3 length: 12 residues. CDR3 bases: TGCAGCGTTGGCGGGGGATCCTACGAGCAGTACTTC. Translating it yields CSVGGGSYEQYF.

This clonotype was recorded a few times. The rearrangement joins TRBV6-1 to TRBJ2-1; a weak D match, TRBD1 (5 bases). V was cut by 5 bases and J by 5 bases, with 10 bases left in between. The CDR3 is made up of 13 amino acids. Germline V gives CDR1 MNHNS, CDR2 SASEGT. CDR3 sequence reads: CASSRQFDNEQFF. CDR3 DNA: TGTGCCAGCAGTCGACAGTTCGACAATGAGCAGTTCTTC.

The chain's CDR3 is CASRLGPNEQFF. The CDR3 DNA is TGTGCCAGCAGGCTGGGGCCGAATGAGCAGTTCTTC. This chain connects TRBV11-1 to TRBJ2-1; perhaps TRBD1 as D (5 bases). Trimming took 6 bases from V and 7 from J, leaving 10 bases between them. The CDR3 covers 12 residues. Germline assignment: CDR1 SGHAT and CDR2 FQDESV (reference sequence).

Here the CDR3 reads CASRPSGMAGGITGELFF. The CDR3 DNA sequence: TGCGCCAGCAGACCTAGCGGGATGGCGGGAGGTATCACCGGGGAGCTGTTTTTT. This chain uses TRBV4-3 with TRBJ2-2, with 9 bases identical to TRBD2. J lost 4 bases, V lost 6 bases, and 15 bases had no gene match. The CDR3 consists of 18 residues. The germline CDR1 and CDR2 sequences are LGHNA and YSLEER.

This clonotype has a count of ten or more. The chain links TRBV4-3 to TRBJ2-3; D gene unclear. The germline V gene has CDR1 LGHNA and CDR2 YSLEER. V was clipped by 0 bases and J by 6 bases, with 10 bases between them. CDR3 length: 14 amino acids. CDR3 nucleotide sequence: TGCGCCAGCAGCCAAGATTTATTATCTGATACGCAGTATTTT. This encodes CASSQDLLSDTQYF.

In this sample, this clonotype turned up many times. The genes are TRBV5-1 and TRBJ1-5; the D is unclear. Germline V gene sequence: CDR1 SGHRS, CDR2 YFSETQ. The CDR3 is made up of 14 amino acids. Trimming took off 4 bases at V and 0 bases at J, with 8 bases between the two ends. DNA for the CDR3: TGCGCCAGCAGCCAAGGAGATAGCAATCAGCCCCAGCATTTT. It translates to CASSQGDSNQPQHF.